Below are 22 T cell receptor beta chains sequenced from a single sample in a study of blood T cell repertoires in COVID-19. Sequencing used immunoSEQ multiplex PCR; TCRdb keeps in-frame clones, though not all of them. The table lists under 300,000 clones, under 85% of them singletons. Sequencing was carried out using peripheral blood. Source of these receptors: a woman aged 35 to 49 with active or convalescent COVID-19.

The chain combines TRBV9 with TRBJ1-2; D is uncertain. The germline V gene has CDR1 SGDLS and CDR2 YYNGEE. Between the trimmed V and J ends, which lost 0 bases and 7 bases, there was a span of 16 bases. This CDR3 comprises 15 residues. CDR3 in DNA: TGTGCCAGCAGCGTAGGTGGGCCGAGGGAACGTGGCTACACCTTC. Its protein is CASSVGGPRERGYTF.

For the CDR3, the DNA is TGTGCCAGCAGCTTACTAGCGGGGGCCTCCAATGAGCAGTTCTTC. Its protein is CASSLLAGASNEQFF. The chain couples TRBV6-6 to TRBJ2-1; 11 nucleotides match TRBD2. Germline CDR1 is MNHNY and CDR2 is SVGAGI (reference sequence). With 6 bases clipped from V and 6 bases from J, the junction kept 7 bases outside the gene matches. The CDR3 runs 15 residues.

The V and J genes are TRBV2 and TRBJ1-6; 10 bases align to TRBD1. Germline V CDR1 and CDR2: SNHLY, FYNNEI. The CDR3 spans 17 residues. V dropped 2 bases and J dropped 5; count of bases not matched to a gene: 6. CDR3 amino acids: CASSESGTGANNSPLHF. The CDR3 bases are TGTGCCAGCAGTGAATCGGGGACAGGGGCTAATAATTCACCCCTCCACTTT.

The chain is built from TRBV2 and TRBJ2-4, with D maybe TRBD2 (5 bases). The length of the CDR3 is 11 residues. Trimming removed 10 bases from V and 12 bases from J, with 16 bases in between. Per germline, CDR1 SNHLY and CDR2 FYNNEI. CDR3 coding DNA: TGTGCCATCCTGTGGGAGCAGACTCAGTACTTC. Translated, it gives CAILWEQTQYF.

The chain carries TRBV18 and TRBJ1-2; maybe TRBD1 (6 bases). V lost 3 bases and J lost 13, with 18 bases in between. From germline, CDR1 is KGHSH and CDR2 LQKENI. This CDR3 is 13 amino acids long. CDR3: CASSPQGPYAGTF. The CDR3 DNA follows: TGTGCCAGCTCACCCCAGGGGCCCTACGCGGGCACCTTC.

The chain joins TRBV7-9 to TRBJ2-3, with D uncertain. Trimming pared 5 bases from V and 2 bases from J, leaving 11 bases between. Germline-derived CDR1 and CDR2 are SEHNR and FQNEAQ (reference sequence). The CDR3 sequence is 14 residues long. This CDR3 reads CASSPPTLTDTQYF. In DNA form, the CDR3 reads TGTGCCAGCAGCCCCCCTACGCTCACAGATACGCAGTATTTT.

The chain's CDR3 is CASSSGRWETQYF. CDR3 bases: TGTGCCAGCAGTTCTGGGCGTTGGGAGACCCAGTACTTC. The genes are TRBV28 and TRBJ2-5; D gene unclear. V lost 4 bases, J lost 5 bases, and 11 bases lay in between. Germline V gives CDR1 MDHEN, CDR2 SYDVKM. This CDR3 is 13 amino acids long.

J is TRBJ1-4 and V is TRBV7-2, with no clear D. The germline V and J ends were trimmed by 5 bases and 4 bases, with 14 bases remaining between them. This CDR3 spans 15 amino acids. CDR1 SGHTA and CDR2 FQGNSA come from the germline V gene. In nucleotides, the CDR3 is TGTGCCAGCAGCCCCCAATTGGGCTTTAATGAAAAACTGTTTTTT. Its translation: CASSPQLGFNEKLFF. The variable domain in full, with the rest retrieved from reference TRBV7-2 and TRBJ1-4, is GAGVSQSPSNKVTEKGKDVELRCDPISGHTALYWYRQSLGQGLEFLIYFQGNSAPDKSGLPSDRFSAERTGGSVSTLTIQRTQQEDSAVYLCASSPQLGFNEKLFFGSGTQLSVL.

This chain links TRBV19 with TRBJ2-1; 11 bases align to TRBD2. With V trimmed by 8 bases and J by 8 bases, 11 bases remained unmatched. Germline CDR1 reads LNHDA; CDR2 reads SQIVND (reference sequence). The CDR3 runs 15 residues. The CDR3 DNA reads TGTGCCAGTCTACCCATTAGCGGGGGGGCCGATGAGCAGTTCTTC. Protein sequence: CASLPISGGADEQFF.

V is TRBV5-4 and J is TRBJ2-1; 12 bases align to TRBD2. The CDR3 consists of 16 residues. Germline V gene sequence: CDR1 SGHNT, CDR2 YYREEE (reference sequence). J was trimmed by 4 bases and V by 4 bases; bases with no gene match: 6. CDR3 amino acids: CASSSRTSGVYNEQFF. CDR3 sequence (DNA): TGTGCCAGCAGCAGCCGGACTAGCGGGGTATACAATGAGCAGTTCTTC.

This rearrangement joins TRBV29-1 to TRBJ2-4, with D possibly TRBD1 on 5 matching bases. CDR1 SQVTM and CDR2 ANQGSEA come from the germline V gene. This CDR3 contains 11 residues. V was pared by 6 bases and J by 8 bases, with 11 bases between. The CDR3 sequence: CSVVRGYIQYF. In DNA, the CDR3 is TGCAGCGTCGTTAGGGGCTACATTCAGTACTTC.

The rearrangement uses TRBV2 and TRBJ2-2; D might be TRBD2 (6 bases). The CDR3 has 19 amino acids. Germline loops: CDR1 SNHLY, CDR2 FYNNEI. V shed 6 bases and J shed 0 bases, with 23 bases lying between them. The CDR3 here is CASSPPEFLATTNTGELFF. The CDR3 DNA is TGTGCCAGCAGCCCTCCGGAATTCCTAGCGACCACGAACACCGGGGAGCTGTTTTTT.

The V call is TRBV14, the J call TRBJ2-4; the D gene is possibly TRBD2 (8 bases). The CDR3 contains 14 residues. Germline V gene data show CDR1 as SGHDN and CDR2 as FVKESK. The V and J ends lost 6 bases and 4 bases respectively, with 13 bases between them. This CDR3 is CASSRGGQKNIQYF. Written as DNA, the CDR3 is TGTGCCAGCAGTCGGGGGGGACAGAAAAACATTCAGTACTTC.

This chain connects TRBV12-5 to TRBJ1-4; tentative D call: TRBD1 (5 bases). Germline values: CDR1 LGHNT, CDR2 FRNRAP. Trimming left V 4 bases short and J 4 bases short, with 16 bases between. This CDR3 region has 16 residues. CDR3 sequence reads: CASGSKLEGINEKLFF. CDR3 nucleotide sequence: TGTGCTAGTGGTTCCAAATTGGAGGGGATTAATGAAAAACTGTTTTTT. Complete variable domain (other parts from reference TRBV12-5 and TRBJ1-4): DARVTQTPRHKVTEMGQEVTMRCQPILGHNTVFWYRQTMMQGLELLAYFRNRAPLDDSGMPKDRFSAEMPDATLATLKIQPSEPRDSAVYFCASGSKLEGINEKLFFGSGTQLSVL.

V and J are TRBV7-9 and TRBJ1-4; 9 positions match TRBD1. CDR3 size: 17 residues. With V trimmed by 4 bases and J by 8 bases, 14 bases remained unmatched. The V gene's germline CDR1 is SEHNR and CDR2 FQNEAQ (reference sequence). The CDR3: CASSSAGQGVVREKLFF. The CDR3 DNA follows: TGTGCCAGCAGCTCAGCGGGACAGGGAGTAGTTAGGGAAAAACTGTTTTTT.

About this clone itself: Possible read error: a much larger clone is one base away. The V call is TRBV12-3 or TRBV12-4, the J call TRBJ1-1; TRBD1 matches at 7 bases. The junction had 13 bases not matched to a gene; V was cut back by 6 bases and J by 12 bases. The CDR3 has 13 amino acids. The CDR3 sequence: CASRVPGTEETFF. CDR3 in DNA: TGTGCCAGCAGGGTACCCGGGACAGAAGAAACTTTCTTT.

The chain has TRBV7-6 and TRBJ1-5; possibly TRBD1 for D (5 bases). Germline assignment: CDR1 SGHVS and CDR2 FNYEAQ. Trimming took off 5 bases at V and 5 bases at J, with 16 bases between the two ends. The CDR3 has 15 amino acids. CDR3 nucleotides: TGTGCCAGCAGCCTGGACGGGGGAGTCGATCAGCCCCAGCATTTT. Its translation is CASSLDGGVDQPQHF.

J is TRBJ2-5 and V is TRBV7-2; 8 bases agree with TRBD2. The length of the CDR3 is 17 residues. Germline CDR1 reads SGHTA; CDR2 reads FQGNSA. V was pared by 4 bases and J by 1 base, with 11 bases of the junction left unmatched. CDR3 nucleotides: TGTGCCAGCAGCTCCCCCAATCCGGGGGGGGTCCAAGAGACCCAGTACTTC. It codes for CASSSPNPGGVQETQYF.

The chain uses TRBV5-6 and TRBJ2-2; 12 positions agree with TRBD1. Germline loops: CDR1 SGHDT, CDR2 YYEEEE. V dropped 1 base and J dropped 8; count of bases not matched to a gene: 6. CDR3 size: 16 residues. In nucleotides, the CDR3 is TGTGCCAGCAGCTTGATGGGACAGGGGGCTTCAGGGGAGCTGTTTTTT. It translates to CASSLMGQGASGELFF.

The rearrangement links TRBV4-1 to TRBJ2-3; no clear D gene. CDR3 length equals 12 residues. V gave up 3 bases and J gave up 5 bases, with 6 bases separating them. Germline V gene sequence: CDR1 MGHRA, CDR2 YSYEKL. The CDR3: CASSHPGDTQYF. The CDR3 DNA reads TGCGCCAGCAGCCATCCGGGAGATACGCAGTATTTT.

CDR3: CASSPGWNRGRSYNSPLHF. The CDR3 DNA reads as TGCGCCAGCAGCCCGGGTTGGAACAGGGGAAGATCCTATAATTCACCCCTCCACTTT. The rearrangement joins TRBV5-1 to TRBJ1-6, with 7 bases aligning to TRBD1. CDR1 is SGHRS, CDR2 YFSETQ, per germline. V was clipped by 4 bases and J by 1 base; unmatched bases: 14. This CDR3 has 19 residues.

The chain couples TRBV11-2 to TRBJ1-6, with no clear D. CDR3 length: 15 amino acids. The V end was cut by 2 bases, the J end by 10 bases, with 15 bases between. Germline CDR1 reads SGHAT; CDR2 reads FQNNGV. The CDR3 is CASSLRTGESSPLHF. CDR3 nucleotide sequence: TGTGCCAGCAGCTTAAGGACCGGGGAATCCTCACCCCTCCACTTT.